The 20 T cell receptor beta chains reported below all come from one sample, sequenced in a study of T cells in localized non-small cell lung cancer. TCRdb's table, derived via immunoSEQ multiplex PCR, lists solely in-frame clones and lacks some. Altogether tens of thousands of clones are present, about 88% being singletons, with the ten largest covering 1.3%. The sequences come from peripheral blood, collected before any cancer treatment. These receptors originate from a female donor older than 55 with stage I lung adenocarcinoma.

The chain carries TRBV5-4 and TRBJ1-1; TRBD1 is a possible D gene (5 bases). Trimming left V 4 bases short and J 4 bases short, with 20 bases between. The CDR3 is 16 amino acids. Germline V gives CDR1 SGHNT, CDR2 YYREEE (reference sequence). This CDR3 reads CASSRVGWDDGTEAFF. CDR3 bases: TGTGCCAGCAGCCGGGTCGGGTGGGACGATGGCACTGAAGCTTTCTTT.

The CDR3 loop reads CASSYLRGNTEAFF. The CDR3 nucleotides are TGTGCCAGCAGTTACTTGCGGGGGAACACTGAAGCTTTCTTT. This sequence joins TRBV6-6 and TRBJ1-1; D gene uncertain. The CDR3 totals 14 residues. V shed 1 base and J shed 1 base, with 7 bases lying between them. CDR1 is MNHNY and CDR2 is SVGAGI in the germline V gene (reference sequence).

This clone was observed many times. This sequence joins TRBV11-1 and TRBJ1-1; a possible D gene is TRBD1 (5 bases). Germline V gene sequence: CDR1 SGHAT, CDR2 FQDESV (reference sequence). The V end was cut by 2 bases, the J end by 3 bases, with 13 bases between. The CDR3 is made up of 15 amino acids. This chain's CDR3 is CASSLMGSGDTEAFF. The CDR3 DNA reads TGTGCCAGCAGCTTAATGGGATCGGGGGACACTGAAGCTTTCTTT.

This clone is a singleton in its sample. The rearrangement joins TRBV15 to TRBJ2-5; D is possibly TRBD2 (6 bases). The length of the CDR3 is 15 residues. Trimming took 0 bases from V and 1 from J, leaving 9 bases between them. Germline V gives CDR1 LNHNV, CDR2 YYDKDF (reference sequence). CDR3 nucleotide sequence: TGTGCCACCAGCAGAGATGGGGGGAGCCAAGAGACCCAGTACTTC. Translated: CATSRDGGSQETQYF.

The chain has TRBV5-1 and TRBJ1-4; the match to TRBD1 covers 8 bases. The V gene end was trimmed by 6 bases and the J gene end by 2 bases; junction bases not matched to a gene: 6. Looked up from germline, CDR1 is SGHRS and CDR2 is YFSETQ. CDR3 length: 15 residues. In nucleotides, the CDR3 is TGCGCCAGCACCGATACAGGGGGGACTAATGAAAAACTGTTTTTT. This codes for CASTDTGGTNEKLFF.

This chain connects TRBV7-2 to TRBJ2-2, with D unclear. V was trimmed by 0 bases and J by 6 bases, leaving 11 bases between them. Per the germline V gene, CDR1 is SGHTA and CDR2 is FQGNSA. This CDR3 has 15 amino acids. The CDR3 reads CASSLASLWAGELFF. The CDR3 DNA sequence: TGTGCCAGCAGCTTAGCATCTTTGTGGGCCGGGGAGCTGTTTTTT. Full variable domain (rest looked up from reference TRBV7-2 and TRBJ2-2): GAGVSQSPSNKVTEKGKDVELRCDPISGHTALYWYRQSLGQGLEFLIYFQGNSAPDKSGLPSDRFSAERTGGSVSTLTIQRTQQEDSAVYLCASSLASLWAGELFFGEGSRLTVL.

This chain joins TRBV7-3 and TRBJ2-6; D is unresolved. The CDR3 consists of 16 residues. From germline, CDR1 is SGHTA and CDR2 FQGTGA. The V gene lost 5 bases and the J gene lost 1 base, with 12 bases spanning the gap. CDR3 DNA: TGTGCCAGCAGCCTATTTAGGGTATCTGGGGCCAACGTCCTGACTTTC. Translation: CASSLFRVSGANVLTF.

The chain employs TRBV9 and TRBJ1-1; D might be TRBD1 (5 bases). V was cut by 3 bases and J by 4 bases, with 19 bases left in between. The CDR3 covers 16 residues. Germline V lookup: CDR1 SGDLS, CDR2 YYNGEE. This chain's CDR3 is CASSAPIVGVRTEAFF. CDR3 in DNA: TGTGCCAGCAGCGCTCCAATTGTAGGGGTACGCACTGAAGCTTTCTTT.

In this sample, this clone turned up once. This chain joins TRBV21-1 and TRBJ2-7. TRBV21-1 is a pseudogene locus. CDR3 size: 10 residues. The CDR3 nucleotides read TGTGCCAGCAGCGGTTGCGAGCAGTACTTC. Translating gives CASSGCEQYF.

This sequence joins TRBV5-4 and TRBJ2-2, with 8 bases lining up with TRBD1. V shed 4 bases and J 5 bases; nucleotides not matched to a gene: 22. Germline V gives CDR1 SGHNT, CDR2 YYREEE (reference sequence). The CDR3 spans 20 residues. The CDR3 coding sequence is TGTGCCAGCAGCCTGAAGCCTCACCTTGAGCAGGGGGCAAGGACCGGGGAGCTGTTTTTT. It codes for CASSLKPHLEQGARTGELFF.

This sequence joins TRBV4-3 and TRBJ2-1; D gene uncertain. Trimming cost V 0 bases and J 6 bases, with 9 bases left between them. The CDR3 loop spans 14 amino acids. Germline V CDR1 and CDR2: LGHNA, YSLEER. CDR3 DNA: TGCGCCAGCAGCCAAGAACGGGCTTCCAATGAGCAGTTCTTC. It yields the protein CASSQERASNEQFF.

This clone was counted between two and nine times. The CDR3 DNA follows: TGTGCCAGCAGTACGGGACTGGATCGCGAGCAGTACTTC. Its translation: CASSTGLDREQYF. The V call is TRBV6-5, the J call TRBJ2-7, with TRBD2 as a possible D gene (6 bases). Germline-derived CDR1 and CDR2 are MNHEY and SVGAGI. The CDR3 totals 13 residues. V was clipped by 5 bases and J by 6 bases, with 14 bases between them.

The chain carries TRBV4-3 and TRBJ2-7, with 8 nucleotides matching TRBD1. CDR1 is LGHNA, CDR2 YSLEER, per germline. The V gene end was trimmed by 1 base and the J gene end by 0 bases; junction bases not matched to a gene: 11. This CDR3 has 18 amino acids. CDR3 sequence (DNA): TGCGCCAGCAGCCAAGGAGTAGTCAGCAGGGGGCGCTCCTACGAGCAGTACTTC. The encoded protein is CASSQGVVSRGRSYEQYF.

The CDR3 nucleotides are TGTGCCAGCAGCTTAGAGGGACAGAGGTATAATTCACCCCTCCACTTT. Its translation: CASSLEGQRYNSPLHF. The gene calls are TRBV7-2 and TRBJ1-6; 7 bases are shared with TRBD1. Germline CDR1 SGHTA, CDR2 FQGNSA. The CDR3 runs to 16 residues. Trimming at V came to 1 base and at J to 4 bases, leaving 4 bases not matched to a gene.

The rearrangement uses TRBV7-8 and TRBJ2-5; 12 bases map to TRBD2. Trimming at V came to 1 base and at J to 2 bases, leaving 2 bases not matched to a gene. The germline V gene encodes CDR1 SGHVS and CDR2 FQNEAQ. The CDR3 runs to 16 residues. The CDR3 DNA sequence: TGTGCCAGCAGCTTAGGGCTAGCGGGGGGGCAAGAGACCCAGTACTTC. As protein: CASSLGLAGGQETQYF.

The chain has TRBV5-1 and TRBJ2-1; tentatively, D is TRBD1 (7 bases). The V gene's germline CDR1 is SGHRS and CDR2 YFSETQ. The V end lost 0 bases, the J end lost 7 bases, and 23 bases lay between the germline ends. The CDR3 is 18 residues long. In nucleotides, the CDR3 is TGCGCCAGCAGCTTGGCCTGGAGGGCGACAGGGCACTATAATGAGCAGTTCTTC. Translation gives CASSLAWRATGHYNEQFF. Drawing the rest from reference TRBV5-1 and TRBJ2-1, the complete variable domain is KAGVTQTPRYLIKTRGQQVTLSCSPISGHRSVSWYQQTPGQGLQFLFEYFSETQRNKGNFPGRFSGRQFSNSRSEMNVSTLELGDSALYLCASSLAWRATGHYNEQFFGPGTRLTVL.

The chain carries TRBV11-2 and TRBJ2-1; possible D gene TRBD2, 5 bases. The V and J ends lost 3 bases and 10 bases respectively, with 10 bases between them. The germline V gene encodes CDR1 SGHAT and CDR2 FQNNGV. This CDR3 is built from 12 residues. In DNA form, the CDR3 reads TGTGCCAGCAGCTTCTCGAGCGGAGAGCAGTTCTTC. This encodes CASSFSSGEQFF.

This clone was seen a handful of times. The rearrangement links TRBV7-2 to TRBJ2-7; D is possibly TRBD1 (6 bases). The V gene lost 0 bases and the J gene lost 7 bases, with 10 bases spanning the gap. CDR3 length: 13 amino acids. CDR1 SGHTA and CDR2 FQGNSA come from the germline V gene. DNA for the CDR3: TGTGCCAGCAGCTTAGCGCGGCAGGGGGAGCAGTACTTC. It encodes CASSLARQGEQYF.

This clone occurred once. J is TRBJ1-2 and V is TRBV12-1; the table's D call of TRBD1 was not tested on the DNA. TRBV12-1 is noted as a pseudogene. This CDR3 region has 15 residues. CDR3 protein: CASALGNRGLNGYTF. DNA for the CDR3: TGTGCCAGCGCCCTGGGTAACAGGGGGCTAAATGGCTACACCTTC.

This clone was picked up one time. The V and J genes are TRBV19 and TRBJ1-2; unclear D gene. Germline V CDR1 and CDR2: LNHDA, SQIVND (reference sequence). Trimming pared 6 bases from V and 2 bases from J, leaving 10 bases between. This CDR3 is built from 13 residues. The CDR3 region has the DNA TGTGCCAGTAGCCCTACAGAAAACTATGGCTACACCTTC. It encodes CASSPTENYGYTF.